The 17 T cell receptor beta chains below come from one sample, sequenced in a study of blood T cell repertoires in COVID-19 (dated by TCRdb to the early 2020s). Libraries were built with the immunoSEQ multiplex PCR assay. The table comes from immuneACCESS by way of TCRdb, which keeps in-frame sequences with V and J called. Part of the clones is missing from these tables; in studies checked, under half for an unresolved V gene and the rest for unknown reasons. This sample has roughly 190,000 clones in its table, and 70% to 80% of those were observed once. The leading ten clones occupy around 12% of the sample. Sequenced: peripheral blood. These receptors came from a woman aged 50 to 60 with acute or convalescent COVID-19.

V usage is TRBV27 and J usage is TRBJ2-2; TRBD2 matches 13 bases. This CDR3 spans 18 amino acids. CDR1 MNHEY and CDR2 SMNVEV come from the germline V gene (reference sequence). The V and J ends lost 10 bases and 2 bases, in that order; junction bases with no gene match: 13. The CDR3, as DNA: TGTGCCACCTTGCCGAGACTAGCGGGAGGCGGAAACACCGGGGAGCTGTTTTTT. Translation: CATLPRLAGGGNTGELFF.

This chain uses TRBV4-1 with TRBJ1-6; D remains unclear. CDR1 and CDR2 (germline): MGHRA, YSYEKL. This CDR3 region has 15 residues. The V end was cut by 2 bases, the J end by 9 bases, with 14 bases between. The CDR3 spells CASSQLPDYISPLHF. The CDR3 nucleotides are TGCGCCAGCAGCCAACTACCTGACTACATTTCACCCCTCCACTTT.

The genes are TRBV18 and TRBJ2-3; the match to TRBD2 covers 13 bases. The CDR3 covers 17 residues. Germline values: CDR1 KGHSH, CDR2 LQKENI. V gave up 3 bases and J gave up 3 bases; unmatched junction bases: 6. CDR3 residues: CASSPLTSGGLTDTQYF. The CDR3 nucleotides are TGTGCCAGCTCACCTCTGACTAGCGGGGGGCTTACAGATACGCAGTATTTT.

The chain carries TRBV30 and TRBJ2-2; D ambiguous. The CDR3 loop spans 13 amino acids. Per germline, CDR1 GTSNPN and CDR2 SVGIG (reference sequence). Trimming shortened V by 3 bases and J by 2 bases, and 7 bases separated the two germline ends. CDR3 coding DNA: TGTGCCTGGAGGCTCAGAAACACCGGGGAGCTGTTTTTT. Translation: CAWRLRNTGELFF.

V usage is TRBV6-2 or TRBV6-3 and J usage is TRBJ2-1; the D gene is possibly TRBD1 (6 bases). V was shortened by 0 bases and J by 5 bases, with 11 bases between the two germline ends. CDR3 length equals 15 residues. The germline V gene has CDR1 MNHEY and CDR2 SVGEGT. CDR3 sequence reads: CASSYSGRGDNEQFF. CDR3 bases: TGTGCCAGCAGTTACTCAGGCAGGGGCGACAATGAGCAGTTCTTC.

V usage is TRBV18 and J usage is TRBJ2-1; 9 nucleotides agree with TRBD2. V shed 3 bases, J shed 7 bases, and the junction held 4 bases outside the gene matches. Germline V gives CDR1 KGHSH, CDR2 LQKENI. This CDR3 comprises 14 residues. The CDR3 reads CASSPGLALNEQFF. DNA for the CDR3: TGTGCCAGCTCACCGGGACTAGCTCTAAATGAGCAGTTCTTC.

On this clone: The junction does not match germline at one end; this may be a read error. The chain is built from TRBV5-1 and TRBJ2-7; D might be TRBD1 (6 bases). CDR3 length equals 12 residues. Germline CDR1 SGHRS, CDR2 YFSETQ. This CDR3 reads CASSLTTGSPWF. CDR3 nucleotides: TGCGCCAGCAGCTTAACTACAGGGAGTCCGTGGTTC.

In its sample, this clone was seen a few times. The chain joins TRBV2 to TRBJ1-2; possibly TRBD1 for D (6 bases). V lost 6 bases and J 6 bases, leaving 20 bases between the germline ends. The CDR3 contains 15 residues. Germline V gene data show CDR1 as SNHLY and CDR2 as FYNNEI. CDR3 DNA sequence: TGTGCCAGCAGATCCGACAGGACGATCTCGCATGGCTACACCTTC. Protein product: CASRSDRTISHGYTF. The variable domain in full, with the rest retrieved from reference TRBV2 and TRBJ1-2, is EPEVTQTPSHQVTQMGQEVILRCVPISNHLYFYWYRQILGQKVEFLVSFYNNEISEKSEIFDDQFSVERPDGSNFTLKIRSTKLEDSAMYFCASRSDRTISHGYTFGSGTRLTVV.

This clone was seen a few times. The J gene is TRBJ1-5, the V gene TRBV12-5, with TRBD1 matching over 9 bases. In germline, CDR1 is LGHNT, CDR2 FRNRAP. This CDR3 region has 18 residues. The J segment lost 2 bases and the V segment lost 3 bases, leaving 11 bases of the junction unmatched. CDR3 nucleotides: TGTGCTAGTGGTTTTCGGGACAGGGCGAATTACGGCAATCAGCCCCAGCATTTT. Its translation: CASGFRDRANYGNQPQHF.

Here the CDR3 reads CSACGTSDSYEQYF. CDR3 DNA sequence: TGCAGTGCTTGTGGGACTAGCGACTCCTACGAGCAGTACTTC. The V and J genes are TRBV20-1 and TRBJ2-7; 10 bases match TRBD2. This CDR3 is built from 14 residues. The junction had 4 bases not matched to a gene; V was cut back by 5 bases and J by 0 bases. CDR1 is DFQATT and CDR2 is SNEGSKA in the germline V gene (reference sequence).

The gene calls are TRBV3-1 (or the pseudogene TRBV3-2) and TRBJ2-6; 12 bases are a match to TRBD1. CDR3 length equals 17 residues. In germline, CDR1 is LGHDT, CDR2 YNNKEL (reference sequence). The J segment lost 2 bases and the V segment lost 3 bases, leaving 2 bases of the junction unmatched. The CDR3 DNA sequence: TGTGCCAGCAGCCACGGGACAGGGGGCGCTGGGGCCAACGTCCTGACTTTC. This translates into CASSHGTGGAGANVLTF.

The chain links TRBV4-2 to TRBJ2-3; 8 bases map to TRBD1. The CDR3 length is 14 residues. Trimming cost V 4 bases and J 1 base; bases outside gene matches: 1. CDR1 and CDR2 from the germline V gene are LGHNA and YNFKEQ. Written as DNA, the CDR3 is TGTGCCAGCAGCCCAGGGGGCCGCACAGATACGCAGTATTTT. Translating gives CASSPGGRTDTQYF.

The chain couples TRBV2 to TRBJ2-1; D not certain. V shed 10 bases and J shed 3 bases, with 7 bases lying between them. The length of the CDR3 is 11 residues. Germline V gives CDR1 SNHLY, CDR2 FYNNEI. DNA of the CDR3: TGTGCCACACAGAACTACAATGAGCAGTTCTTC. Protein product: CATQNYNEQFF.

The gene calls are TRBV7-2 and TRBJ2-1; 12 bases agree with TRBD2. This CDR3 is built from 19 residues. CDR1 SGHTA and CDR2 FQGNSA come from the germline V gene. After removal of 0 bases from V and 0 bases from J, the junction contained 6 bases not matched to a gene. Written as DNA, the CDR3 is TGTGCCAGCAGCTTAGCTCCGACTAGCGGGGGCAGCTCCTACAATGAGCAGTTCTTC. This encodes CASSLAPTSGGSSYNEQFF.

The chain combines TRBV28 with TRBJ2-1; 10 nucleotides align to TRBD2. This CDR3 is 17 amino acids long. V was pared by 2 bases and J by 4 bases, with 8 bases of the junction left unmatched. Germline lookup yields CDR1 MDHEN and CDR2 SYDVKM. The CDR3 is CASSLVDTSGEYNEQFF. In DNA, the CDR3 is TGTGCCAGCAGTTTAGTCGATACTAGCGGGGAGTACAATGAGCAGTTCTTC.

The chain uses TRBV5-1 and TRBJ2-7, with D maybe TRBD2 (6 bases). From germline, CDR1 is SGHRS and CDR2 YFSETQ. This CDR3 is built from 13 residues. V lost 0 bases and J 11 bases, leaving 15 bases between the germline ends. The CDR3 spells CASSLVSGREEYF. CDR3 nucleotide sequence: TGCGCCAGCAGCTTGGTATCGGGCAGGGAGGAGTACTTC.

The genes are TRBV20-1 and TRBJ1-5; TRBD1 aligns across 11 bases. With 3 bases clipped from V and 4 bases from J, the junction kept 5 bases outside the gene matches. The CDR3 sequence is 15 residues long. CDR1 DFQATT and CDR2 SNEGSKA come from the germline V gene (reference sequence). The CDR3 DNA reads TGCAGTGCTAGTGGGGGACAGGGGGTTAATCAGCCCCAGCATTTT. This translates into CSASGGQGVNQPQHF.